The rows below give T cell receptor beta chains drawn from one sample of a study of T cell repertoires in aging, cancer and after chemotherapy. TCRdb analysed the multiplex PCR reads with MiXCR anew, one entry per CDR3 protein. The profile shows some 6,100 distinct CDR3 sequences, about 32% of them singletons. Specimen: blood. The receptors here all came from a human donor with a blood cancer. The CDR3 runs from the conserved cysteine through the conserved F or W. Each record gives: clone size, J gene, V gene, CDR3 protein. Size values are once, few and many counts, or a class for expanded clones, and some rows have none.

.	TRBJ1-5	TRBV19	CASSVGGNQPQHF
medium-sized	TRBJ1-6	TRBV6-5	CASKDRAGSPLHF
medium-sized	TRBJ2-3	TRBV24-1	CATSDFWGVGGTDTQYF
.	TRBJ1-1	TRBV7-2	CASSLGWIGTEAFF
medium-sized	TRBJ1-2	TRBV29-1	CSVTVTGAAGYGYTF
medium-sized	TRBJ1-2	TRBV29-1	CSVIGGIGYGYTF
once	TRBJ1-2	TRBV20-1	CSASGDGPLWGYGYTF
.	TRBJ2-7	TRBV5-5	CASSPARAYEQYF
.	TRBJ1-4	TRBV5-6	CASGGGDRWEKLFF
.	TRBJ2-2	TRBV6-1	CASSLLTWTVNTGELFF
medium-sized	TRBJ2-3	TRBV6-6	CASSQGSTQYF
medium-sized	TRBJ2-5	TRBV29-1	CSVVGEGETQYF
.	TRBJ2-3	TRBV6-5	CASSYLGGQADTQYF
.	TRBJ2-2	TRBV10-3	CAISEYLTSGNGELFF
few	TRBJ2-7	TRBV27	CASSLWAGNHEQYF
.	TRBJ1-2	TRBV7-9	CASSFAMDGYTF
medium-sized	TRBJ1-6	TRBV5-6	CASSSDRWSPLHF
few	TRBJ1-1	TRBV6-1	CASSVMETNTEAFF
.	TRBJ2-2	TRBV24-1	CATSDFSNTGELFF
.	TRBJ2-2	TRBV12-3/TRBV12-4	CASSDPIRGQTGELFF
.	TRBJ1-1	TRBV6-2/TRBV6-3	CASSYRMNTEAFF
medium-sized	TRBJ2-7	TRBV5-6	CASSTPGRYEQYF
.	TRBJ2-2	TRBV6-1	CASSEVNTGELFF
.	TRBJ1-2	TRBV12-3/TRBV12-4	CASSRRTGVNYGYTF
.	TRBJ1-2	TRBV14	CASSHIGEESGYTF
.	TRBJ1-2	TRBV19	CASTPTGRNYGYTF
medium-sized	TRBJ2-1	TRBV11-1	CASSLGYHNEQFF
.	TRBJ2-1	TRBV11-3	CASSPTPRSWRESNEQFF
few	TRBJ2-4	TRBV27	CASSLGRGGIQYF
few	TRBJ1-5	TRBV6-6	CASGPVDQPQHF
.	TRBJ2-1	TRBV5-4	CASSPGLAGGSFNEQFF
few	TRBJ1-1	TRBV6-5	CASSYSRGTEAFF